Each of the 26 T cell receptor beta chains below was sequenced from the same sample in a study of T cell changes during pregnancy in multiple sclerosis. TCRdb's table, derived via immunoSEQ multiplex PCR, lists solely in-frame clones and lacks some. The sample comprises 60,000 or so clones, about 94% of which are singletons, and over 0.35% rests with the top ten. The sequencing here drew on CD4+ T cells from peripheral blood mononuclear cells, taken before pregnancy. The source is a female donor with multiple sclerosis, enrolled in a pregnancy study.

V gene TRBV19 combines with J gene TRBJ2-1, with TRBD2 identical over 10 bases. Germline CDR1 reads LNHDA; CDR2 reads SQIVND (reference sequence). V shed 9 bases, J shed 0 bases, and the junction held 11 bases outside the gene matches. This CDR3 contains 17 residues. CDR3 protein: CASMSSGRPSSYNEQFF. The CDR3 DNA reads TGTGCCAGCATGAGTAGCGGGAGGCCCAGCTCCTACAATGAGCAGTTCTTC. The variable domain in full, completed from reference TRBV19 and TRBJ2-1, reads DGGITQSPKYLFRKEGQNVTLSCEQNLNHDAMYWYRQDPGQGLRLIYYSQIVNDFQKGDIAEGYSVSREKKESFPLTVTSAQKNPTAFYLCASMSSGRPSSYNEQFFGPGTRLTVL.

The CDR3 DNA is TGTGCCAGCAGCCCCCGGACTAGCGGGTTCAACGAGCAGTACTTC. Amino acids: CASSPRTSGFNEQYF. This sequence joins TRBV7-9 and TRBJ2-7, with TRBD2 matching 11 bases. With V trimmed by 5 bases and J by 5 bases, 8 bases remained unmatched. The germline CDR1 and CDR2 sequences are SEHNR and FQNEAQ (reference sequence). The CDR3 is 15 residues long.

This rearrangement joins TRBV28 to TRBJ1-1; TRBD1 might be the D (6 bases). The CDR3 has 14 amino acids. The V gene's germline CDR1 is MDHEN and CDR2 SYDVKM. Trimming cost V 1 base and J 2 bases, with 8 bases left between them. CDR3: CASSLSGANTEAFF. The CDR3 nucleotides are TGTGCCAGCAGTTTATCAGGGGCTAACACTGAAGCTTTCTTT.

This sequence joins TRBV5-3 and TRBJ1-2; the D gene is possibly TRBD1 (5 bases). TRBV5-3 is identified as an open reading frame with a role that is uncertain. The CDR3 extends over 13 amino acids. With 3 bases removed from V and 5 bases from J, the gap between germline ends came to 11 bases. The CDR3 DNA reads as TGTGCCAGAAGCTCCGACAGAAAATATGGCTACACCTTC. Translated, it gives CARSSDRKYGYTF.

V and J are TRBV9 and TRBJ2-1, with D possibly being TRBD2 (5 bases). The CDR3 has 15 amino acids. The germline V gene has CDR1 SGDLS and CDR2 YYNGEE. V gave up 0 bases and J gave up 8 bases, with 15 bases separating them. The CDR3 reads CASSVGSGPRDEQFF. CDR3 coding DNA: TGTGCCAGCAGCGTAGGGAGCGGCCCAAGGGATGAGCAGTTCTTC.

The chain carries TRBV30 and TRBJ2-1; 7 bases are shared with TRBD2. The CDR3 runs 16 residues. J lost 6 bases, V lost 1 base, and 12 bases had no gene match. CDR1 GTSNPN and CDR2 SVGIG come from the germline V gene (reference sequence). In nucleotides, the CDR3 is TGTGCCTGGAGTGATACGCTAGCGGCCCTCGGCAATGAGCAGTTCTTC. It is translated as CAWSDTLAALGNEQFF.

This sequence joins TRBV27 and TRBJ1-6; TRBD1 might be the D (6 bases). There are 16 residues in the CDR3. CDR1 MNHEY and CDR2 SMNVEV come from the germline V gene (reference sequence). With 7 bases removed from V and 0 bases from J, the gap between germline ends came to 13 bases. The CDR3 DNA follows: TGTGCCAGCAAAACCCAGGGGAACTCCTATAATTCACCCCTCCACTTT. The encoded protein is CASKTQGNSYNSPLHF.

The chain carries TRBV2 and TRBJ1-5, with a possible D match to TRBD1 (5 bases). CDR1 is SNHLY, CDR2 FYNNEI, per germline. The CDR3 runs to 15 residues. Trimming cost V 3 bases and J 7 bases, with 16 bases left between them. DNA for the CDR3: TGTGCCAGCAGTGAGGGTTCGAGGAAGGGGCAGCCCCAGCATTTT. Translated, it gives CASSEGSRKGQPQHF.

The rearrangement links TRBV11-2 to TRBJ2-1, with 14 bases identical to TRBD2. The V gene end was trimmed by 5 bases and the J gene end by 9 bases; junction bases not matched to a gene: 9. The germline V gene encodes CDR1 SGHAT and CDR2 FQNNGV. This CDR3 has 16 amino acids. CDR3 DNA: TGTGCCAGCAGCCTAGGACTAGCGGGAGGATTCCGTGAGCAGTTCTTC. Its protein product is CASSLGLAGGFREQFF.

The V gene is TRBV7-2, the J gene TRBJ2-2, with D possibly being TRBD2 (5 bases). The CDR3 runs 15 residues. Germline assignment: CDR1 SGHTA and CDR2 FQGNSA. The V end was cut by 1 base, the J end by 5 bases, with 11 bases between. The CDR3 loop is CASSLVEGVTGELFF. The CDR3 DNA reads as TGTGCCAGCAGCTTAGTAGAGGGCGTGACCGGGGAGCTGTTTTTT. Together with reference TRBV7-2 and TRBJ2-2, the CDR3 gives the full variable domain: GAGVSQSPSNKVTEKGKDVELRCDPISGHTALYWYRQSLGQGLEFLIYFQGNSAPDKSGLPSDRFSAERTGGSVSTLTIQRTQQEDSAVYLCASSLVEGVTGELFFGEGSRLTVL.

The genes are TRBV5-1 and TRBJ2-1; 12 nucleotides match TRBD2. Per germline, CDR1 SGHRS and CDR2 YFSETQ. Losses at the gene ends were 3 bases for V and 1 base for J; bases not matched to a gene: 2. The CDR3 contains 16 residues. The CDR3 bases are TGCGCCAGCAGCTGGGGACTAGCGGGTTCCTACAATGAGCAGTTCTTC. This gives the protein CASSWGLAGSYNEQFF.

Comment on this clone: One end of the junction varies from germline; a read error may be responsible. The chain links TRBV7-9 to TRBJ2-7; TRBD1 matches at 8 bases. This CDR3 is 19 amino acids long. Per the germline V gene, CDR1 is SEHNR and CDR2 is FQNEAQ (reference sequence). For the CDR3, the DNA is TGTGCCAGCAGCCTAGCTCCGGGACAGGTCCTAAAATACTCCTACGAGCAGTACTTC. As protein: CASSLAPGQVLKYSYEQYF. The variable domain in full, completed from reference TRBV7-9 and TRBJ2-7, reads DTGVSQNPRHKITKRGQNVTFRCDPISEHNRLYWYRQTLGQGPEFLTYFQNEAQLEKSRLLSDRFSAERPKGSFSTLEIQRTEQGDSAMYLCASSLAPGQVLKYSYEQYFGPGTRLTVT.

The chain joins TRBV7-9 to TRBJ1-1, with D tentatively TRBD1 (6 bases). CDR3 length equals 14 residues. V lost 2 bases and J lost 1, with 8 bases in between. Germline V gene lookup returns CDR1 SEHNR and CDR2 FQNEAQ (reference sequence). The CDR3 region has the DNA TGTGCCAGCAGCTTAACAGGGACGAACACTGAAGCTTTCTTT. Its translation is CASSLTGTNTEAFF.

V gene TRBV6-5 combines with J gene TRBJ2-7; TRBD1 matches 10 bases. CDR1 is MNHEY and CDR2 is SVGAGI in the germline V gene. V lost 2 bases, J lost 3 bases, and 7 bases stayed unmatched. The CDR3 extends over 16 amino acids. DNA for the CDR3: TGTGCCAGCAGTTACCCATCGGGACAGGGGTTCTACGAGCAGTACTTC. Residues: CASSYPSGQGFYEQYF.

V gene TRBV5-6 combines with J gene TRBJ2-5; 8 nucleotides match TRBD2. The V gene end was trimmed by 4 bases and the J gene end by 5 bases; junction bases not matched to a gene: 10. The germline V gene encodes CDR1 SGHDT and CDR2 YYEEEE. There are 15 residues in the CDR3. CDR3 sequence: CASSLLGRAEETQYF. The CDR3 DNA sequence: TGTGCCAGCAGCCTACTCGGGAGGGCCGAGGAGACCCAGTACTTC.

The rearrangement uses TRBV11-2 and TRBJ1-2; the D gene is possibly TRBD1 (6 bases). The CDR3 length is 15 residues. CDR1 SGHAT and CDR2 FQNNGV come from the germline V gene. The ends were cut back, 5 bases at V and 2 bases at J, with 15 bases in the middle. Here the CDR3 DNA reads TGTGCCAGCAGCCACCACAGGGCACCCAACTATGGCTACACCTTC. Amino acid sequence: CASSHHRAPNYGYTF.

V gene TRBV9 combines with J gene TRBJ2-7; the D gene is possibly TRBD1 (7 bases). CDR1 is SGDLS, CDR2 YYNGEE, per germline. The length of the CDR3 is 16 residues. The V end lost 0 bases, the J end lost 5 bases, and 18 bases lay between the germline ends. CDR3 region: CASSVGGQGGRDEQYF. In DNA, the CDR3 is TGTGCCAGCAGCGTAGGGGGTCAGGGGGGAAGAGACGAGCAGTACTTC.

The chain recombines TRBV6-5 with TRBJ1-2, with 8 bases identical to TRBD1. There are 15 residues in the CDR3. The junction had 13 bases not matched to a gene; V was cut back by 5 bases and J by 8 bases. Germline CDR1 and CDR2: MNHEY and SVGAGI. The CDR3 nucleotides are TGTGCCAGCAGTCCTAACTCCCAGGGGGCTGGGGGCTACACCTTC. It translates to CASSPNSQGAGGYTF.

The rearrangement links TRBV18 to TRBJ2-3; 9 nucleotides match TRBD2. V trimming: 1 base; J trimming: 2 bases; junction bases outside the gene matches: 4. The CDR3 is 16 residues long. Germline V lookup: CDR1 KGHSH, CDR2 LQKENI. This CDR3 is CASSPLREGHTDTQYF. The DNA of the CDR3 is TGTGCCAGCTCACCACTGCGGGAGGGACACACAGATACGCAGTATTTT.

The J gene is TRBJ1-3, the V gene TRBV7-6; no clear D. CDR3 length: 14 residues. Germline CDR1 SGHVS, CDR2 FNYEAQ. The V end lost 1 base, the J end lost 4 bases, and 8 bases lay between the germline ends. The CDR3: CASSLVSQGNTIYF. The CDR3 nucleotides are TGTGCCAGCAGCTTAGTGTCCCAGGGAAACACCATATATTTT.

The chain uses TRBV11-3 and TRBJ2-1, with 7 bases aligning to TRBD2. V was pared by 5 bases and J by 0 bases, with 4 bases of the junction left unmatched. This CDR3 comprises 15 residues. Germline V CDR1 and CDR2: SGHNT, YENEEA. The CDR3 bases are TGTGCCAGCAGCGACATAGCGGGCTCCTACAATGAGCAGTTCTTC. Translating gives CASSDIAGSYNEQFF.

Comments on this clone: Other nucleotide sequences in the sample specify the same CDR3. This chain uses TRBV5-1 with TRBJ2-1, with TRBD2 matching 12 bases. This CDR3 is 17 amino acids long. The junction had 5 bases not matched to a gene; V was cut back by 2 bases and J by 2 bases. CDR1 is SGHRS and CDR2 is YFSETQ in the germline V gene. The DNA of the CDR3 is TGCGCCAGCAGCTTAAATGGACTAGCGGGAACCTACAATGAGCAGTTCTTC. Translated, it gives CASSLNGLAGTYNEQFF.

The chain recombines TRBV19 with TRBJ2-3, with TRBD2 matching 10 bases. Germline V gives CDR1 LNHDA, CDR2 SQIVND (reference sequence). V dropped 4 bases and J dropped 5; count of bases not matched to a gene: 3. The CDR3 has 14 amino acids. CDR3 in amino acids: CASSTSGSRDTQYF. The CDR3 coding sequence is TGTGCCAGTAGTACTAGCGGGAGCCGAGATACGCAGTATTTT.

The chain recombines TRBV10-3 with TRBJ1-2; D perhaps matches TRBD1 (5 bases). Trimming took off 4 bases at V and 7 bases at J, with 19 bases between the two ends. Per germline, CDR1 ENHRY and CDR2 SYGVKD. This CDR3 is built from 15 residues. CDR3 sequence: CAISVTGAGHRGYTF. In DNA form, the CDR3 reads TGTGCCATCAGTGTAACAGGAGCGGGTCATCGTGGCTACACCTTC.

The chain's CDR3 is CASSLRGGGSYGYTF. The CDR3, as DNA: TGTGCCAGCAGCTTGCGCGGCGGGGGATCCTATGGCTACACCTTC. The gene calls are TRBV5-8 and TRBJ1-2, with a tentative D call TRBD1 (5 bases). Looked up from germline, CDR1 is SGHTS and CDR2 is YDEGEE. V lost 1 base, J lost 4 bases, and 14 bases lay in between. The CDR3 runs 15 residues.

With regard to this clone: This sample includes further DNA sequences coding for the same CDR3. The chain has TRBV7-2 and TRBJ2-1, with 9 positions matching TRBD2. Trimming took 1 base from V and 6 from J; bases not matched to a gene: 4. Germline CDR1 and CDR2: SGHTA and FQGNSA. This CDR3 is built from 15 residues. CDR3 loop: CASSLGGAGGNEQFF. The CDR3 DNA is TGTGCCAGCAGCTTAGGAGGAGCGGGAGGCAATGAGCAGTTCTTC.